Shown below are 8 T cell receptor beta chains from a single sample sequenced in a study of cytomegalovirus exposure and HLA in healthy donors. Primers: 60 Vbeta forward and 13 Jbeta reverse. Only in-frame clones appear in the TCRdb table, and some are missing; sequencing was by immunoSEQ multiplex PCR. The sample holds under 200,000 clones, 80% seen once. The sequenced sample was PBMCs. These receptor sequences come from a man aged 30-40 years in good health and CMV-seronegative.

The chain uses TRBV28 and TRBJ1-1; 7 bases align to TRBD1. The CDR3 extends over 14 amino acids. With 4 bases clipped from V and 3 bases from J, the junction kept 5 bases outside the gene matches. Per the germline V gene, CDR1 is MDHEN and CDR2 is SYDVKM. CDR3 region: CASSSMTGYTEAFF. CDR3 nucleotide sequence: TGTGCCAGCAGTTCAATGACAGGGTACACTGAAGCTTTCTTT. Supplemented by reference TRBV28 and TRBJ1-1, the full variable domain reads DVKVTQSSRYLVKRTGEKVFLECVQDMDHENMFWYRQDPGLGLRLIYFSYDVKMKEKGDIPEGYSVSREKKERFSLILESASTNQTSMYLCASSSMTGYTEAFFGQGTRLTVV.

The chain has TRBV6-5 and TRBJ1-6, with TRBD1 identical over 8 bases. There are 15 residues in the CDR3. Germline V gene data show CDR1 as MNHEY and CDR2 as SVGAGI. The V and J ends lost 6 bases and 7 bases, in that order; junction bases with no gene match: 8. The CDR3 reads CASSTGTGRNSPLHF. CDR3 coding DNA: TGTGCCAGCAGCACCGGGACAGGCCGAAATTCACCCCTCCACTTT.

The chain recombines TRBV6-6 with TRBJ2-1, with 7 bases lining up with TRBD2. The CDR3 contains 12 residues. Per germline, CDR1 MNHNY and CDR2 SVGAGI (reference sequence). J gave up 7 bases and V 5 bases, and 2 bases lay outside the gene matches. CDR3 DNA sequence: TGTGCCAGCAGTCACGGGGGGAATGAGCAGTTCTTC. It encodes CASSHGGNEQFF.

J is TRBJ1-5 and V is TRBV18; 7 bases are shared with TRBD1. CDR3 size: 17 residues. Germline V gene sequence: CDR1 KGHSH, CDR2 LQKENI. V was pared by 6 bases and J by 6 bases, with 17 bases of the junction left unmatched. CDR3 residues: CASSLYRDRVSSQPQHF. The CDR3 nucleotides read TGTGCCAGCTCGCTATACCGCGACAGGGTGTCAAGTCAGCCCCAGCATTTT.

The chain employs TRBV10-3 and TRBJ2-3, with TRBD2 identical over 12 bases. The trim removed 3 bases at V and 3 bases at J, leaving 7 bases unmatched. The germline gives CDR1 ENHRY, CDR2 SYGVKD. The CDR3 contains 17 residues. The CDR3 nucleotides are TGTGCCATCAGTGATAGGACTAGCGGGATTATTACAGATACGCAGTATTTT. Its protein product is CAISDRTSGIITDTQYF.

The genes are TRBV29-1 and TRBJ1-2; no reliable D call. This CDR3 has 12 amino acids. V was clipped by 6 bases and J by 4 bases, with 12 bases between them. CDR1 is SQVTM and CDR2 is ANQGSEA in the germline V gene. This CDR3 is CSVEQRRYGYTF. In DNA, the CDR3 is TGCAGCGTCGAACAGCGACGCTATGGCTACACCTTC.

The J gene is TRBJ2-1, the V gene TRBV7-3, with TRBD2 matching over 7 bases. This CDR3 is built from 13 residues. The trim removed 2 bases at V and 10 bases at J, leaving 5 bases unmatched. Germline-derived CDR1 and CDR2 are SGHTA and FQGTGA. The DNA of the CDR3 is TGTGCCAGCAGCTTAGCGGCAGCGGGGGAGCAGTTCTTC. Protein sequence: CASSLAAAGEQFF.

This chain uses TRBV11-2 with TRBJ2-7, with unresolved D. Germline loops: CDR1 SGHAT, CDR2 FQNNGV. Trimming shortened V by 3 bases and J by 2 bases, and 2 bases separated the two germline ends. The CDR3 contains 11 residues. CDR3 in DNA: TGTGCCAGCAGCTTCACCTACGAGCAGTACTTC. It is translated as CASSFTYEQYF.